This is a list of T cell receptor beta chains from one sample in a study of cytomegalovirus exposure and HLA in healthy donors. Sequenced by immunoSEQ multiplex PCR; TCRdb stores in-frame clones only, minus some. The sample records under 150,000 clones, roughly three quarters being singletons. Specimen: PBMCs. Receptor source: a woman in her forties in good health and CMV-seronegative. The CDR3 runs from the conserved cysteine through the conserved F or W. A D gene is named only where the DNA matches it firmly. Expanded clones get a size class; other rows say once, few or many, or leave the size out.

cdr3_aa cdr3_nt j_call v_call d_call clone_size
CASSLQRGPPYEQYF TGTGCCAGCAGCCTTCAGCGAGGGCCCCCCTACGAGCAGTACTTC TRBJ2-7 TRBV6-5 . .
CASSSSGGGLYYNEQFF TGTGCCAGCAGCTCTAGCGGGGGGGGACTATACTACAATGAGCAGTTCTTC TRBJ2-1 TRBV9 TRBD2 .
CASSLDRGQGYTF TGTGCCAGCAGCTTGGACAGGGGGCAAGGCTACACCTTC TRBJ1-2 TRBV7-8 TRBD1 .
CASSIPTSGTGYGYTF TGTGCCAGCAGCATACCCACGAGCGGGACAGGGTATGGCTACACCTTC TRBJ1-2 TRBV5-5 TRBD1 .
CASSQETENYGYTF TGCGCCAGCAGCCAGGAGACCGAGAACTATGGCTACACCTTC TRBJ1-2 TRBV4-3 . once
CASSPTLGNQPQHF TGTGCCAGCAGTCCCACTTTGGGCAATCAGCCCCAGCATTTT TRBJ1-5 TRBV28 . few
CASSYSNTGALHF TGTGCCAGCAGTTACTCGAATACAGGGGCTTTGCATTTT TRBJ1-5 TRBV6-5 TRBD1 .
CASSWGQGSYEQYF TGTGCCAGCAGTTGGGGACAGGGTTCATACGAGCAGTACTTC TRBJ2-7 TRBV6-6 TRBD1 .
CASSLNEGGRTEAFF TGTGCCAGCAGCTTAAATGAAGGAGGGAGGACTGAAGCTTTCTTT TRBJ1-1 TRBV7-9 . .
CASSTETGQRSYNEQFF TGCGCCAGCAGCACCGAGACAGGGCAAAGATCCTACAATGAGCAGTTCTTC TRBJ2-1 TRBV5-1 TRBD1 .
CASSVVANEQFF TGTGCCAGCAGCGTAGTAGCCAATGAGCAGTTCTTC TRBJ2-1 TRBV9 . .
CASSSETYEQYF TGTGCCAGCAGCTCCGAAACCTACGAGCAGTACTTC TRBJ2-7 TRBV13 . .
CASSSSITDTQYF TGTGCCAGCAGTTCTTCTATCACAGATACGCAGTATTTT TRBJ2-3 TRBV7-2 . once
CASSPGGNQPQHF TGTGCCAGCTCACCGGGGGGGAATCAGCCCCAGCATTTT TRBJ1-5 TRBV18 . .
CASSLSRETQYF TGTGCCAGCAGCTTGTCCAGAGAGACCCAGTACTTC TRBJ2-5 TRBV5-8 . .
CASSEWRLANTGELFF TGTGCCAGCAGTGAGTGGCGGCTCGCGAACACCGGGGAGCTGTTTTTT TRBJ2-2 TRBV2 . .
CASSLGARGSTDTQYF TGCGCCAGCAGCTTGGGGGCTCGGGGAAGCACAGATACGCAGTATTTT TRBJ2-3 TRBV5-1 . .
CASSSVLGGNTEAFF TGTGCCAGCAGTTCCGTTTTAGGGGGGAACACTGAAGCTTTCTTT TRBJ1-1 TRBV6-6 . .
CASSYSYSTSGNTIYF TGTGCCAGCAGTTACTCGTACAGCACCTCTGGAAACACCATATATTTT TRBJ1-3 TRBV6-5 . .
CASSHWRVGDPKNIQYF TGCGCCAGCAGCCATTGGCGGGTAGGCGACCCTAAAAACATTCAGTACTTC TRBJ2-4 TRBV4-1 . .
CASSSGTSRSEQYF TGTGCCAGCAGCTCAGGGACTAGCCGGAGCGAGCAGTACTTC TRBJ2-7 TRBV5-6 TRBD2 .
CASIGQRNTGELFF TGTGCCAGCATAGGACAAAGGAACACCGGGGAGCTGTTTTTT TRBJ2-2 TRBV2 . once
CASSLGEGEKLFF TGCGCCAGCAGCTTGGGCGAGGGTGAAAAACTGTTTTTT TRBJ1-4 TRBV5-1 . few
CASSPRDRGYGYTF TGTGCCAGCTCACCCCGGGACAGGGGCTATGGCTACACCTTC TRBJ1-2 TRBV18 TRBD1 .
CASSNPSVNTEAFF TGCGCCAGCAGCAATCCCTCAGTGAACACTGAAGCTTTCTTT TRBJ1-1 TRBV5-1 . once
CASSLDPTRGAFF TGTGCCAGCAGCCTGGACCCGACCCGGGGAGCTTTCTTT TRBJ1-1 TRBV5-4 . .
CASKVGSGGSYGYTF TGTGCCAGCAAGGTTGGGTCAGGGGGCAGCTATGGCTACACCTTC TRBJ1-2 TRBV28 TRBD1 .
CASTLIPPSAYGYTF TGTGCCAGCACCCTGATCCCTCCGAGTGCCTATGGCTACACCTTC TRBJ1-2 TRBV27 . .
CASSQDLTGTWGYTF TGCGCCAGCAGCCAAGATTTGACAGGGACTTGGGGCTACACCTTC TRBJ1-2 TRBV4-1 TRBD1 .
CASSFIGGKDTEAFF TGCGCCAGCAGCTTTATTGGGGGGAAGGACACTGAAGCTTTCTTT TRBJ1-1 TRBV5-1 . few
CASSFGTVPDAYNEKLFF TGTGCCAGCAGCTTTGGGACAGTCCCCGATGCTTATAATGAAAAACTGTTTTTT TRBJ1-4 TRBV4-2 TRBD1 .
CASSDSPTSGGGGEQFF TGTGCCAGCAGTGACAGCCCTACTAGCGGGGGGGGCGGTGAGCAGTTCTTC TRBJ2-1 TRBV6-4 TRBD2 .
CASTLANYGYTF TGTGCCAGCACCTTAGCTAACTATGGCTACACCTTC TRBJ1-2 TRBV21-1 . once
CASSETETGYTGELFF TGTGCCAGCAGTGAAACTGAGACAGGGTACACCGGGGAGCTGTTTTTT TRBJ2-2 TRBV6-1 TRBD1 .
CASSPVQGLSYEQYF TGCGCCAGCAGCCCGGTTCAGGGGCTTTCCTACGAGCAGTACTTC TRBJ2-7 TRBV5-1 . .
CASSSFSPNYGYTF TGTGCCAGCAGCTCTTTTAGCCCCAACTATGGCTACACCTTC TRBJ1-2 TRBV7-2 . few
CASSGRWGTQYF TGTGCCAGCAGCGGGAGGTGGGGAACGCAGTATTTT TRBJ2-3 TRBV7-3 . .